The TCR beta chain described here comes from a study of blood T cell repertoires in COVID-19. As for the study in general: T cells, B-cell-depleted T cells, or PBMCs supplied cDNA or gDNA.

Participants came from roughly 23 US areas, aged roughly 18 to 89 years. This clone has only one observation. Assay used: immunoSEQ multiplex PCR; TCRdb lists only in-frame clones, some missing. The repertoire holds around 130,000 clones, about four fifths seen once, with about 20% in the top ten. The TCR originated in a man aged 25 to 40 who had recovered from COVID-19. The sequenced sample consisted of PBMCs or T cells enriched from blood (not recorded which).

In DNA, the CDR3 is TGCAGCGTTGCCCGACTAGCAACGGGCAATGAGCAGTTCTTC. It codes for CSVARLATGNEQFF. The V and J genes are TRBV29-1 and TRBJ2-1; 7 bases agree with TRBD2. V lost 4 bases to trimming and J lost 6 bases; unmatched junction nucleotides: 9. This CDR3 is built from 14 residues. Germline loops: CDR1 SQVTM, CDR2 ANQGSEA.